The subject of this entry is one T cell receptor (beta chain). Its antigen is unknown. Qualities for individual bases were not recorded, and no much larger clone is one base off. The identical CDR3 is also encoded by other nucleotide sequences in the sample. The time point label for this specimen denotes: individuals recovered from natural SARS-CoV-2 infection. V sheds 4 bases and J sheds 4 bases, leaving 8 bases between their ends. The germline V gene (reference sequence) gives CDR1 as WNHNN and CDR2 as SYGVQD. The CDR3 contains 13 residues, cysteine and phenylalanine counted. Just the 39-base CDR3 DNA is kept, in frame starting at base 1. This sample stems from a study of Ad26.COV2.S vaccination and SARS-CoV-2 variants (dated by TCRdb to the early 2020s). In terms of the full investigation: Sequencing of the TCRbeta repertoire served to evaluate the specificity and breadth of SARS-CoV-2-reactive T cell receptors following Ad26.COV2.S vaccination. The TCR-sequenced set comprised about 32 samples: approximately 19 Ad26.COV2.S vaccine recipients, 5 placebo recipients and 8 SARS-CoV-2 convalescent individuals. The full study reports these points: After vaccination, spike-specific CD8+ and CD4+ T cell responses were reported to show substantial breadth. Higher spike-specific TCR breadth was observed in Ad26.COV2.S recipients than in placebo recipients (P = 0.0014). Vaccine and placebo recipients had comparable non-spike TCR breadth, which fits with the vaccine containing only spike. The authors noted that the TCR breadth and depth analyses may have underestimated total T cell responses.

The immunoSEQ Assay was the method used to sequence TCRbeta CDR3 regions. After extraction, genomic DNA underwent amplification by bias-controlled multiplex PCR, followed by high-throughput sequencing. Under the source paper's analysis protocol: To quantify the absolute abundance of every unique TCRbeta CDR3 region, sequences were collapsed and filtered. Usable DNA was measured by amplifying reference genes present in all nucleated cells, and TCRbeta template counts were normalized to that usable DNA to estimate T cell fraction. Repertoire TCRs were annotated as SARS-CoV-2-specific when V gene, CDR3 amino acid sequence and J gene were exactly matched to a known reactive TCR set. The reference SARS-CoV-2 TCR set was derived from MIRA and filtered for enrichment in COVID-19-positive ImmuneCODE repertoires, a step that removed public or cross-reactive TCRs. Using the MIRA antigens, annotated TCRs were further analysed by specific ORF or by position within an ORF. Depth was the summed frequency of annotated unique rearrangements, while breadth was defined as annotated unique rearrangements over total unique productive rearrangements. TCR breadth was compared between groups using two-sided Wilcoxon rank-sum tests. The source is immuneACCESS, and TCRdb retained only in-frame sequences with V and J called. Part of the clones is not carried over; for the studies checked, unresolved V genes explain less than half of this, and the remainder is unexplained. V and J calls and clone size are those listed in that table; D and trimming were worked out from the DNA. The sample records just over 350,000 clones, approximately 90% of which are singletons. About 3.8% of the sample rests with the top ten.

The V and J genes are TRBV10-1 and TRBJ1-5, with TRBD1 perhaps the D gene, on 6 matching bases. Source: peripheral blood, taken after recovery from COVID-19. This TCR was recovered from a human donor who had recovered from COVID-19. CDR3 loop: CASSGQVNQPQHF. The DNA sequence is given as TGCGCCAGCAGTGGACAGGTAAATCAGCCCCAGCATTTT.